These T cell receptor beta chains were read from a single sample in a study of T cell repertoires in cytomegalovirus infection. MiXCR, applied by TCRdb to the reads, yields one record per CDR3 protein. This sample yields approximately 700,000 distinct CDR3 sequences, of which approximately 34% are seen a single time; 2.5% to 3.5% belongs to the top ten. The material sequenced was PBMCs. These receptors all come from a human donor in good health (CMV status not recorded). Some clones in this sample may be carry-over from other donors' samples. The CDR3 runs from the conserved cysteine through the conserved F or W. A D gene is named only where the DNA matches it firmly. Clone size is shown for a subset of rows, as once, few, many or a class of expanded clone.

cdr3_nt cdr3_aa clone_size j_call d_call v_call
TGTGCCAGTAGTGGCCGGGACAGGGGAGTACAAGAGACCCAGTACTTC CASSGRDRGVQETQYF few TRBJ2-5 TRBD1 TRBV19
TGTGCCATGGGAGGAAGCTCCTACAATGAGCAGTTCTTC CAMGGSSYNEQFF NA TRBJ2-1 NA TRBV12-3/TRBV12-4
TGTGCCAGCAGTTCCGCGGGGAGCTCTGGAAACACCATATATTTT CASSSAGSSGNTIYF NA TRBJ1-3 NA TRBV27
TGCGCCAGCAGCTTGAGGCCGGCCGCCGGGTCCCAAGAGACCCAGTACTTC CASSLRPAAGSQETQYF NA TRBJ2-5 NA TRBV5-1
TGTGCCTGGAGTGCAGGACAGGTGGCCACCGGGGAGCTGTTTTTT CAWSAGQVATGELFF few TRBJ2-2 TRBD1 TRBV30
TGTGCCAGCAGCCAAGATTGGGGGCAAGGTGAAAAACTGTTTTTT CASSQDWGQGEKLFF NA TRBJ1-4 NA TRBV14
TGTGCCAGCAGCTTAGGACTAGCGGGAGCGACTAGCACAGATACGCAGTATTTT CASSLGLAGATSTDTQYF NA TRBJ2-3 TRBD2 TRBV7-2
TGTGCCAGCAGTCTCGGGCCTCCTAATGAGCAGTTCTTC CASSLGPPNEQFF few TRBJ2-1 NA TRBV27
TGTGCCAGCAGGGGGACTAGCGGGAGGTTGGCCTACAATGAGCAGTTCTTC CASRGTSGRLAYNEQFF NA TRBJ2-1 TRBD2 TRBV28
TGTGCCACATCAGGGAACGGGGGTCAGCCCCAGCATTTT CATSGNGGQPQHF NA TRBJ1-5 NA TRBV19
TGTGCCAGCAGTGAAATTGAGGCGGAGGATTCACCCCTCCACTTT CASSEIEAEDSPLHF NA TRBJ1-6 NA TRBV2
TGTGCCAGCAGTGAAGCGCTTTTCTGGCTCGGGGTGAGCTCCTACAATGAGCAGTTCTTC CASSEALFWLGVSSYNEQFF NA TRBJ2-1 NA TRBV2
TGTGCCAGCAGTTTGGGACTAGCGGGAGGGCCGTATGACACAGATACGCAGTATTTT CASSLGLAGGPYDTDTQYF NA TRBJ2-3 TRBD2 TRBV28
TGTGCCAGCAACGCCCGTCAGGGGATCTACAATGAGCAGTTCTTC CASNARQGIYNEQFF NA TRBJ2-1 NA TRBV2
TGTGCCAGCGTTGAGACAGGGACCTACAATGAGCAGTTCTTC CASVETGTYNEQFF NA TRBJ2-1 TRBD1 TRBV6-2/TRBV6-3
TGTGCCTCGAGTCAAGGTGGGCCGAACACCGGGGAGCTGTTTTTT CASSQGGPNTGELFF many TRBJ2-2 NA TRBV7-2
TGTGCCATCAGTGAGTCAGGGACTAGCGGGGCAAGACGAGAGGTGGATGAGCAGTTCTTC CAISESGTSGARREVDEQFF NA TRBJ2-1 TRBD2 TRBV10-3
TGTGCCAGCAGCTTAGAGGTACGGGGTTCCTACGAGCAGAACTTC CASSLEVRGSYEQNF NA TRBJ2-7 NA TRBV7-9
TGTGCCAGCAGTTCCGTTGGGGTGCAGTACTTC CASSSVGVQYF NA TRBJ2-7 NA TRBV28
TGTGCCAGCAGCTGGGACAGGAGACAAGAGACCCAGTACTTC CASSWDRRQETQYF NA TRBJ2-5 TRBD1 TRBV28
TGTGCCAGCACCTTAAGTGGGTACGAGCAGTACTTC CASTLSGYEQYF NA TRBJ2-7 NA TRBV7-2
TGCGCCAGCAGCTTGGGGCTAGCGGGAGGCTCCATAATCTCCGAGCAGTACTTC CASSLGLAGGSIISEQYF NA TRBJ2-7 TRBD2 TRBV5-1
TGTGCCGTCCTCGGGGGGTTATTAGCGGGAGGGCCTGATACGCAGTATTTT CAVLGGLLAGGPDTQYF few TRBJ2-3 TRBD2 TRBV10-3